This T cell receptor beta chain came from a study of blood T cell repertoires in COVID-19. Data came from immunoSEQ multiplex PCR; TCRdb stores just in-frame clones and leaves some out. Of 280,000 or so clones listed, approximately 91% are singletons. After removal of 10 bases from V and 7 bases from J, the junction contained 12 bases not matched to a gene. The CDR3 covers 14 residues. Looked up from germline, CDR1 is MNHGY and CDR2 is SAAAGT. The clonotype was recovered from a man younger than 35 with active or convalescent COVID-19. The chain links TRBV6-8 to TRBJ1-5; 8 bases agree with TRBD1. The sample taken for sequencing was peripheral blood. The DNA for the CDR3 is TGTGCCACCTCCGCCCAGGGGGCGGACCAGCCCCAGCATTTT. As protein: CATSAQGADQPQHF.